The rows below give T cell receptor beta chains drawn from one sample of a study of blood T cell repertoires in COVID-19. Repertoires were generated with immunoSEQ multiplex PCR, while TCRdb's copy carries only in-frame clones and drops some. The data show roughly 65,000 clones, around 77% seen once. Sequenced sample: peripheral blood. Receptor source: a man aged 55 to 70 with acute or convalescent COVID-19. Each CDR3 is given with its conserved first and last residue. The order of the fields is V gene, D gene, clone size, J gene, CDR3 protein, CDR3 DNA. D genes are given only for firm matches. Rows give clone size only sometimes, using once, few, many, or a class for an expanded clone.

>TRBV4-3|TRBD1|.|TRBJ1-1
CASSPAGTENTEAFF
TGCGCCAGCAGCCCCGCCGGGACAGAGAACACTGAAGCTTTCTTT
>TRBV2|.|.|TRBJ2-5
CASKEQGLQETQYF
TGTGCCAGCAAGGAACAAGGACTGCAAGAGACCCAGTACTTC
>TRBV20-1|.|.|TRBJ1-2
CSVPGNYGYTF
TGCAGTGTTCCAGGCAACTATGGCTACACCTTC
>TRBV5-1|.|.|TRBJ2-2
CASSLVGSSNTGELFF
TGCGCCAGCAGCTTGGTCGGGTCCTCGAACACCGGGGAGCTGTTTTTT
>TRBV6-6|.|.|TRBJ1-3
CASSYAGSGNTIYF
TGTGCCAGCAGTTACGCCGGGTCTGGAAACACCATATATTTT
>TRBV6-1|.|.|TRBJ2-7
CASSERSTGSGEQYF
TGTGCCAGCAGTGAAAGGTCGACAGGCAGCGGCGAGCAGTACTTC
>TRBV12-3/TRBV12-4|.|once|TRBJ1-6
CASSFVGSPLHF
TGTGCCAGCAGTTTCGTCGGGTCACCCCTCCACTTT
>TRBV7-8|.|.|TRBJ2-1
CASSLGSSSYNEQFF
TGTGCCAGCAGCTTAGGTTCGAGCTCCTACAATGAGCAGTTCTTC
>TRBV19|TRBD1|few|TRBJ1-2
CASSIPAGGNYGYTF
TGTGCCAGTAGTATCCCGGCAGGGGGAAACTATGGCTACACCTTC
>TRBV6-2/TRBV6-3|TRBD2|.|TRBJ2-1
CASSYGTSGYNEQFF
TGTGCCAGCAGTTACGGGACTAGCGGCTACAATGAGCAGTTCTTC
>TRBV5-6|.|once|TRBJ1-5
CASSLGGVGNQPQHF
TGTGCCAGCAGCTTAGGAGGGGTTGGCAATCAGCCCCAGCATTTT
>TRBV5-8|TRBD1|few|TRBJ1-2
CASIRGQGRFDYGYTF
TGTGCCAGCATCCGAGGACAGGGAAGGTTTGACTATGGCTACACCTTC
>TRBV11-1|.|once|TRBJ2-3
CASSPQGLPSTDTQYF
TGTGCCAGCAGCCCCCAGGGCCTCCCTAGCACAGATACGCAGTATTTT
>TRBV7-9|TRBD2|.|TRBJ2-3
CASSLGLAPTDTQYF
TGTGCCAGCAGCCTCGGACTAGCGCCCACAGATACGCAGTATTTT
>TRBV3-1/TRBV3-2|TRBD1|.|TRBJ2-7
CASSQDSGGRYEQYF
TGTGCCAGCAGCCAAGATTCAGGGGGAAGGTACGAGCAGTACTTC
>TRBV5-1|TRBD1|.|TRBJ2-5
CASTEQGAETQYF
TGCGCCAGCACGGAACAGGGGGCCGAGACCCAGTACTTC
>TRBV7-3|.|few|TRBJ2-5
CASSLTGGQETQYF
TGTGCCAGCAGCTTAACAGGGGGCCAAGAGACCCAGTACTTC
>TRBV5-6|.|.|TRBJ1-2
CASSLDVGNYGYTF
TGTGCCAGCAGCTTGGATGTCGGGAACTATGGCTACACCTTC
>TRBV11-2|.|.|TRBJ1-2
CASSLGGAGYTF
TGTGCCAGCAGCTTAGGCGGCGCGGGCTACACCTTC
>TRBV5-1|.|few|TRBJ2-7
CASSFGTEGGEQYF
TGCGCCAGCAGCTTTGGGACAGAGGGAGGCGAGCAGTACTTC
>TRBV9|.|.|TRBJ1-3
CASRGTGSGNTIYF
TGTGCCAGCAGGGGAACAGGTTCTGGAAACACCATATATTTT
>TRBV19|TRBD1|.|TRBJ1-2
CASSTVGTAGYGYTF
TGTGCCAGTAGTACGGTCGGGACAGCTGGCTATGGCTACACCTTC
>TRBV5-8|.|.|TRBJ1-5
CASKTGIHQPQHF
TGTGCCAGTAAAACAGGGATCCATCAGCCCCAGCATTTT
>TRBV7-2|TRBD1|.|TRBJ2-5
CASSKQGARETQYF
TGTGCCAGCAGCAAGCAGGGGGCTCGGGAGACCCAGTACTTC
>TRBV5-1|TRBD1|.|TRBJ2-1
CASSLASTGRLHNEQFF
TGCGCCAGCAGCTTGGCGTCGACAGGGAGACTACACAATGAGCAGTTCTTC
>TRBV2|TRBD1|.|TRBJ2-2
CASSERGTGIGELFF
TGTGCCAGCAGTGAAAGGGGGACAGGGATCGGGGAGCTGTTTTTT
>TRBV7-9|.|.|TRBJ2-7
CASSLAKARDEQYF
TGTGCCAGCAGCTTAGCGAAGGCGCGGGACGAGCAGTACTTC
>TRBV2|TRBD2|.|TRBJ2-1
CASSDDGGANNEQFF
TGTGCCAGCAGTGACGACGGGGGGGCCAACAATGAGCAGTTCTTC
>TRBV5-4|.|.|TRBJ1-1
CASSLGVQGNTEAFF
TGTGCCAGCAGCTTGGGGGTCCAGGGGAACACTGAAGCTTTCTTT
>TRBV13|.|.|TRBJ1-4
CASMALNNEKLFF
TGTGCCAGCATGGCTCTTAATAATGAAAAACTGTTTTTT
>TRBV19|TRBD1|.|TRBJ1-6
CASRTGDDSPLHF
TGTGCCAGTCGGACAGGGGATGATTCACCCCTCCACTTT
>TRBV14|TRBD1|.|TRBJ1-2
CASSQGQALESYTF
TGTGCCAGCAGCCAGGGACAGGCTCTGGAAAGCTACACCTTC
>TRBV7-9|.|once|TRBJ1-5
CASSLDQGSNQPQHF
TGTGCCAGCAGCTTAGACCAGGGTAGCAATCAGCCCCAGCATTTT
>TRBV12-5|.|.|TRBJ2-3
CASAPRGLDTDTQYF
TGTGCTAGTGCCCCGCGGGGGCTAGACACAGATACGCAGTATTTT
>TRBV3-1/TRBV3-2|.|.|TRBJ2-2
CASSAWGSRDTGELFF
TGTGCCAGCAGCGCGTGGGGATCGAGGGACACCGGGGAGCTGTTTTTT